Listed here is a single T cell receptor (beta chain). This clonotype occurred a few times. Its antigen is not yet known. No much larger clone exists at a distance of one base, and base qualities are not known. The study was a case-control design nested within a healthcare worker cohort in London, UK, with weekly nasopharyngeal swab PCR tests and blood sampling. Healthcare workers were recruited during the week of the UK lockdown, between 23 and 31 March 2020, and followed weekly for up to about 16 weeks. This specimen belongs to a study of early T cells in non-severe SARS-CoV-2 infection (dated by TCRdb to the early 2020s). Concerning the study at large: Because TCR sequencing was done on bulk RNA from unsorted whole blood, the alpha and beta chains could not be paired. Findings and caveats that apply to the study as a whole: VDJdb matching was skewed toward anti-spike CD8 responses and likely underestimated virus-specific expansions by missing private and CD4 specificities.

The germline V gene encodes CDR1 SGHRS and CDR2 YFSETQ. The V end gives up 3 bases and the J end 8 bases, leaving 8 bases in the junction not matched to a gene. Spanning cysteine to phenylalanine, the CDR3 consists of 14 amino acids. The read is trimmed to its CDR3 DNA, 42 bases read in frame from base 1. Libraries came from 5' RACE. Sequenced on a NextSeq 500. In the TCR library protocol, unique molecular identifiers were attached to individual cDNA molecules to correct for PCR bias and sequencing error. Both TCR alpha and beta chains were sequenced, and tight co-correlation was observed between alpha and beta sequence abundances in each sample. The original pipeline was this. Decombinator V4 was used to perform V gene, J gene and CDR3 annotation of TCR sequences. TCRs were defined as expanded if a significant change between any two time points was detected under a Poisson model with p below 0.0001. Abundances of TCRs were expressed as counts per million after normalisation to the total number of TCRs sequenced in each sample. TRAV1-2 paired with TRAJ12, TRAJ20 or TRAJ33 defined MAIT TCRs, while TRAV10 paired with TRAJ18 defined iNKT TCRs. A search of VDJdb, accessed on 1 November 2021, was run for TCRs annotated to CMV, EBV and SARS-CoV-2, with TCRs annotated for multiple antigens excluded. The public reads were reprocessed in TCRdb via fastp at Q25 and MiXCR, keeping in-frame beta chains. Each CDR3 protein gets just one entry, which takes the most common genes and DNA from the rows behind it. TCRdb, not the original authors, processed these V and J calls. This sample gives around 79,000 distinct CDR3 sequences in total; about 11% of them show up just once. Clones ranked in the top ten supply about 12% of the sample.

Rearrangement joined TRBV5-1 to TRBJ2-1, with 7 junctional bases fitting TRBD1. Sequences were derived from whole blood, sampled at baseline. The sequence derives from an adult who was a healthcare worker with PCR-confirmed SARS-CoV-2 infection or an uninfected control (not recorded which). The DNA reads TGCGCCAGCAGCTCCCTTACAGGGGTGCATGAGCAGTTCTTC. Its protein reads: CASSSLTGVHEQFF.